This T cell receptor (beta chain) stems from a study of OX40 agonist ivuxolimab in advanced cancers. CDR3 length: 16 amino acids. Germline values: CDR1 SGHTA, CDR2 FQGNSA. V was pared by 1 base and J by 4 bases, with 14 bases between. This clone came up a few times. TCRdb's copy holds only in-frame clones and misses some; the assay was immunoSEQ multiplex PCR. This repertoire shows about 79,000 clones, around 80% found once; its top ten account for around 0.49%. Sequencing was performed on CD4+ or CD8+ T cells sorted from blood, taken in a trial of the OX40 agonist ivuxolimab. The clonotype originates from an adult with an advanced solid tumor such as melanoma, head and neck, liver or kidney cancer. The gene calls are TRBV7-2 and TRBJ1-3, with D unclear. CDR3 region: CASSLVVGNAGNTIYF. The CDR3 DNA is TGTGCCAGCAGCTTAGTAGTCGGGAACGCAGGAAACACCATATATTTT.